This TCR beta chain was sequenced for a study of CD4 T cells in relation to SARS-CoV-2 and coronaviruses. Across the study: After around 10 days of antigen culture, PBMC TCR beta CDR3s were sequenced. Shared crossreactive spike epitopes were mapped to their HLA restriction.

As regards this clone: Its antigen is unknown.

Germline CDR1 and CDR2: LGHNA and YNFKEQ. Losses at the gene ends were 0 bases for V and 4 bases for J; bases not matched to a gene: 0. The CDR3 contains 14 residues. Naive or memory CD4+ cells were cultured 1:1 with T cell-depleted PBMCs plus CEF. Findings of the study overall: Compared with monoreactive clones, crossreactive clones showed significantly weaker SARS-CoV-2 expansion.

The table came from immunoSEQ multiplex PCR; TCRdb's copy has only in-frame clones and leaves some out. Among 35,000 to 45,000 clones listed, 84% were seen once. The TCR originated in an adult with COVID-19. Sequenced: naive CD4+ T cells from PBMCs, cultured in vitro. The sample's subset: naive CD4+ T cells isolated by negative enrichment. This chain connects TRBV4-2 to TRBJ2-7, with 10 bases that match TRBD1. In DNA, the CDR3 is TGTGCCAGCAGCCAAGAGGGACAGGGGTACGAGCAGTACTTC. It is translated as CASSQEGQGYEQYF.